The clone carrying this T cell receptor beta chain has a count of ten or more. The antigen is not known. Germline V CDR1 and CDR2: SQVTM, ANQGSEA. The CDR3 consists of 12 residues. V lost 6 bases to trimming and J lost 2 bases, with 8 bases between them. A single record per CDR3 protein comes from TCRdb applying MiXCR to the PCR reads. The profile shows 60,000 to 65,000 distinct CDR3 sequences, about 19% of them singletons. This record comes from a study of molecular identifiers for immune sequencing clone quantification. The study, taken as a whole, reports: Beyond 20 RNA copies, clones held over 97% of effector molecules, compared with under 1% in naive cells.

This chain links TRBV29-1 with TRBJ2-1; D is unclear. This clonotype was sampled from a human donor in good health. Some libraries in this study had Jurkat cell RNA spiked in. The sample comprised naive CD8+ T cells from blood, with Jurkat cell RNA spiked in. Subset meaning: FACS-sorted CD8+CD4-CCR7+CD45RA+ naive T cells. This CDR3 reads CSVGWAYNEQFF. As DNA, the CDR3 is TGCAGCGTGGGGTGGGCCTACAATGAGCAGTTCTTC.